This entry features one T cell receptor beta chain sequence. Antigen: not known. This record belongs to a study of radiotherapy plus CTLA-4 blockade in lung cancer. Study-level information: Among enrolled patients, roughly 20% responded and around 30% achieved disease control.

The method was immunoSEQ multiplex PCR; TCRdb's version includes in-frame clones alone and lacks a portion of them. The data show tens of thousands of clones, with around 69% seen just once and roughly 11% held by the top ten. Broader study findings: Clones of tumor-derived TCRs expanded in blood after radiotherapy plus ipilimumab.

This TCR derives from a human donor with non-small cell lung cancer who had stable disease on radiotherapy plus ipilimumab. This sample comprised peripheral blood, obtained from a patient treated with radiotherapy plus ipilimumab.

In DNA form, the CDR3 reads TGCGCCAGCAGTGATATGCCCAGGGGTCTGAGTCAGCCCCAGCATTTT. This gives the protein CASSDMPRGLSQPQHF. J is TRBJ1-5 and V is TRBV10-2; tentative D call: TRBD1 (6 bases). Trimming left V 3 bases short and J 6 bases short, with 18 bases between. Germline CDR1 is WSHSY and CDR2 is SAAADI. The CDR3 length is 16 residues.